This T cell receptor beta chain was captured in a study of neoadjuvant anti-PD-1 for oral cavity cancer. Looking at the study overall: Non-progressing patients received a fourth nivolumab dose near day 43, then surgery on days 50-56.

Profiled with immunoSEQ multiplex PCR; TCRdb holds only in-frame clones, not every one. The sample has 11,000 to 15,000 clones, roughly 68% seen once. CDR3 length equals 16 residues. The germline CDR1 and CDR2 sequences are MNHEY and SVGAGI. Between the trimmed V and J ends, which lost 2 bases and 0 bases, there was a span of 11 bases. This chain joins TRBV6-5 and TRBJ1-3; D gene ambiguous. The material sequenced was PBMCs, taken before nivolumab (anti-PD-1) treatment. The TCR was taken from a person aged 35-79 years with oral cavity squamous cell carcinoma. The CDR3 DNA reads as TGTGCCAGCAGTTACGGGCCTATTTTCTCTGGAAACACCATATATTTT. It yields the protein CASSYGPIFSGNTIYF.